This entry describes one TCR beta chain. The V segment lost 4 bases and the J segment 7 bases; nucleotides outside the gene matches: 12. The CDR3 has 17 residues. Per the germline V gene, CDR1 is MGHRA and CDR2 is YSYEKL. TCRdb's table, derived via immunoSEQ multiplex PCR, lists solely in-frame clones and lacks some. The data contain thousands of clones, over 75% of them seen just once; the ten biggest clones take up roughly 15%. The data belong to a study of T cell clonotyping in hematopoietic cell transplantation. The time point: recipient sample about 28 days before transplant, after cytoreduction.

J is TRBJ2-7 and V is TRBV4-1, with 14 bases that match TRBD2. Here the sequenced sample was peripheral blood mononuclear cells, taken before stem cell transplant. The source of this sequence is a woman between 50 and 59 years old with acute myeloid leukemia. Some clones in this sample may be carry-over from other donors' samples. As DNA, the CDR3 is TGCGCCAGCAGCCTCCGGGAAAGGGGACTAGCGGGAGTGGAGCAGTACTTC. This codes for CASSLRERGLAGVEQYF.